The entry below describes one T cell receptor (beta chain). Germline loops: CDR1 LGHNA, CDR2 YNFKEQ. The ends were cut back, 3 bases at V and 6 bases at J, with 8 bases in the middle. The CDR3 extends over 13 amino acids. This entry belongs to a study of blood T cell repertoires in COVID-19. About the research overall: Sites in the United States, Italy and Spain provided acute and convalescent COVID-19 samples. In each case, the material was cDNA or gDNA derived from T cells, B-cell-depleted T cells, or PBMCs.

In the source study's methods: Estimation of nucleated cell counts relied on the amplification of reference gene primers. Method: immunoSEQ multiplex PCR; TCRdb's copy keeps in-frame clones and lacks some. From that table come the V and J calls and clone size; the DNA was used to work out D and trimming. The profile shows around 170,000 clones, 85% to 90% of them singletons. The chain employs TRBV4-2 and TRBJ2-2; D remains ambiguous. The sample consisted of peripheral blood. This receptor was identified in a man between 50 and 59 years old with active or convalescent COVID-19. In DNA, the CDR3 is TGTGCCAGCAGCCAGGAGATTCCCGGGGAGCTGTTTTTT. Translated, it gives CASSQEIPGELFF.